This TCR beta chain was found in a study of response to subunit inactivated influenza vaccine (dated 2018 in TCRdb). For the wider study: Deep quantitative T cell receptor repertoire profiling was used in the study to track responses to a trivalent subunit inactivated influenza vaccine. What the work shows at the level of the full study, not this receptor alone: The authors proposed that each seasonal influenza vaccination may bring in only a limited number of new T cells.

Concerning this clonotype itself: It has no known antigen specificity. No qualities accompany the bases; no much larger clone lies one base away.

Receptor libraries were prepared by RT-PCR. Instrument on record: Illumina HiSeq 2500. In TCRdb, the public reads were trimmed at Q25 with fastp and aligned with MiXCR, with productive beta chains retained. Here each entry gathers all rows of one CDR3 protein and keeps the most common genes and DNA. In all, the sample holds roughly 170,000 distinct CDR3 sequences, and around 9% of those were seen once. The leading ten clones occupy approximately 10% of the sample. The germline V gene yields SGDLS for CDR1 and YYNGEE for CDR2. From the cysteine through the phenylalanine, the CDR3 covers 14 amino acids. The DNA shown is the 42-base CDR3, in frame from base 1. Deletion took 3 bases off V and 2 bases off J, with a span of 6 bases between the germline ends.

This chain is built from TRBV9 and TRBJ1-6; the D gene remains uncertain. The sequence was collected from a man between 45 and 60 years old who received an inactivated influenza vaccine. Donor details come from another sample of the same person, matched by shared clones. The sequencing used non-naive T cells sorted from PBMCs, collected on the day of vaccination. The label giving this sample's cell subset or site can be read as: memory T cell fraction. The base sequence is TGTGCCAGCAGCGGGGGAACCTATAATTCACCCCTCCACTTT. It translates as CASSGGTYNSPLHF.